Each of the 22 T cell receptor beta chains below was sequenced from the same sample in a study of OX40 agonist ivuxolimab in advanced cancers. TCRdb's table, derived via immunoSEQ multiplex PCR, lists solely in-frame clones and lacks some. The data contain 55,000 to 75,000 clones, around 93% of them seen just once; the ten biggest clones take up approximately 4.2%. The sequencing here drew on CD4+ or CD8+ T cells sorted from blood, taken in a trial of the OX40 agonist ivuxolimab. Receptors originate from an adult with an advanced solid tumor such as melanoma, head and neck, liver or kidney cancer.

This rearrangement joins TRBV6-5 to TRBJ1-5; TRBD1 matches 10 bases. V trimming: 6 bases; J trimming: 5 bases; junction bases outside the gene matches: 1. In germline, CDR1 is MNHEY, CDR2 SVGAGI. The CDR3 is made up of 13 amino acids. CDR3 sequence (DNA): TGTGCCAGCAGCGACAGGGGGCATCAGCCCCAGCATTTT. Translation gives CASSDRGHQPQHF.

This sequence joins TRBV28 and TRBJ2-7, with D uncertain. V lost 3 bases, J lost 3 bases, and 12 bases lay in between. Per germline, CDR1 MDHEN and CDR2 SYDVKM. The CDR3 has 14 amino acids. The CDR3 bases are TGTGCCAGCAGTTTTGAACACGGTTTCTACGAGCAGTACTTC. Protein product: CASSFEHGFYEQYF.

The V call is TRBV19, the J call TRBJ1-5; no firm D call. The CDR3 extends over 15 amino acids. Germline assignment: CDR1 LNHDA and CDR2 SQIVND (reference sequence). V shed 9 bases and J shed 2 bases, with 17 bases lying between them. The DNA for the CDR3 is TGTGCCAGCACCCCGTTGGGTGGTGGCAATCAGCCCCAGCATTTT. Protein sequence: CASTPLGGGNQPQHF.

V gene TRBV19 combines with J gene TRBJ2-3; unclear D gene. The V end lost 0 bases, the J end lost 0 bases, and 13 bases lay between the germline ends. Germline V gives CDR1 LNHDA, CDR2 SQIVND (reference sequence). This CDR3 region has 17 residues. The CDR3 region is CASSIEGPSWSTDTQYF. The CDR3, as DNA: TGTGCCAGTAGTATAGAGGGTCCTAGTTGGAGCACAGATACGCAGTATTTT.

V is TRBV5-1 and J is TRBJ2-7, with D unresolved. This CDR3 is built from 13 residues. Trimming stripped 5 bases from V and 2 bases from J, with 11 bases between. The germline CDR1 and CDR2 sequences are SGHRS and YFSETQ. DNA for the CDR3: TGCGCCAGCAGTGTTGTGCCCACCTACGAGCAGTACTTC. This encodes CASSVVPTYEQYF.

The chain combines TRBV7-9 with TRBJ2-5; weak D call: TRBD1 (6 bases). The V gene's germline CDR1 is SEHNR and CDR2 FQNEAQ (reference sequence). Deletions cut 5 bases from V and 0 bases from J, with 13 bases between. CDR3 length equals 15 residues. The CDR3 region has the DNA TGTGCCAGCAGCCCCCGGGACACGTACCAAGAGACCCAGTACTTC. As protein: CASSPRDTYQETQYF.

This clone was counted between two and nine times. This CDR3 reads CASSLRGTEAFF. CDR3 nucleotides: TGTGCCAGCAGTTTAAGGGGAACAGAAGCTTTCTTT. The chain joins TRBV28 to TRBJ1-1, with D perhaps matching TRBD1 (5 bases). Deletions cut 2 bases from V and 8 bases from J, with 9 bases between. CDR3 length: 12 residues. Germline V gives CDR1 MDHEN, CDR2 SYDVKM.

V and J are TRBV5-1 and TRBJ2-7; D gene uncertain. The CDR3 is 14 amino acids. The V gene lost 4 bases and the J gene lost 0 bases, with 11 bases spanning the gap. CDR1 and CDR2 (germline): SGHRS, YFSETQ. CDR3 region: CASSDRGSSYEQYF. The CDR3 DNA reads TGCGCCAGCAGCGATAGAGGCAGCTCCTACGAGCAGTACTTC.

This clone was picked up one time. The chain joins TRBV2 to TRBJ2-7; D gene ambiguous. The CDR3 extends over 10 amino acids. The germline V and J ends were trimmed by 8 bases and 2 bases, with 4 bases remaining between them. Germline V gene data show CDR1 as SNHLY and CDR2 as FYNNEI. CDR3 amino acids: CASATYEQYF. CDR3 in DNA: TGTGCCAGCGCTACCTACGAGCAGTACTTC.

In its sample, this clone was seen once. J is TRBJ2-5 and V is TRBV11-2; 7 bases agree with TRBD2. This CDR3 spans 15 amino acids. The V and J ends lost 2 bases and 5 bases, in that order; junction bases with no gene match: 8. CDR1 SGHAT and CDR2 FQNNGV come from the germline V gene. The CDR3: CASSLKSYSGETQYF. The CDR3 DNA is TGTGCCAGCAGCTTAAAGTCTTATAGCGGGGAGACCCAGTACTTC.

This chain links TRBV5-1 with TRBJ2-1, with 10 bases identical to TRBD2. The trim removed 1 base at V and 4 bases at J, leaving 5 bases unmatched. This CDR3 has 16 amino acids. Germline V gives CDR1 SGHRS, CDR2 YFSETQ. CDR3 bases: TGCGCCAGCAGCTTGTTCCTAGCGGGAGAATACAATGAGCAGTTCTTC. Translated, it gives CASSLFLAGEYNEQFF.

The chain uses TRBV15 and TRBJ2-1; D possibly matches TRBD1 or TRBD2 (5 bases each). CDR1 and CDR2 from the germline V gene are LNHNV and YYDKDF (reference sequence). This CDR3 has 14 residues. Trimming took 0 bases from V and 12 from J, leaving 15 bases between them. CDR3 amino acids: CATSRDRDGGRQFF. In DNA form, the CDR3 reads TGTGCCACCAGCAGAGATCGGGATGGGGGAAGGCAGTTCTTC.

CDR3 nucleotide sequence: TGTGCCAGCGGTCCGGGGACTAGCGGGTTTTGGGGCACAGATACGCAGTATTTT. This encodes CASGPGTSGFWGTDTQYF. This chain links TRBV27 with TRBJ2-3; 12 positions match TRBD2. J lost 1 base, V lost 8 bases, and 13 bases had no gene match. Germline V gene sequence: CDR1 MNHEY, CDR2 SMNVEV (reference sequence). The CDR3 totals 18 residues.

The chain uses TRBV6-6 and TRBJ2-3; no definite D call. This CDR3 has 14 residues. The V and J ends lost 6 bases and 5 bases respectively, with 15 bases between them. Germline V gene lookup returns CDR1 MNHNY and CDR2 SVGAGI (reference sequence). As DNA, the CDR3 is TGTGCCAGCAGCCACGAGTCAGCGAAAGATACGCAGTATTTT. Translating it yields CASSHESAKDTQYF.

The CDR3 spells CASSTGQGGYYGYTF. The CDR3 nucleotides read TGTGCCAGCAGCACTGGACAGGGGGGTTACTATGGCTACACCTTC. The chain recombines TRBV9 with TRBJ1-2; 10 positions agree with TRBD1. The V and J ends lost 4 bases and 3 bases, in that order; junction bases with no gene match: 6. CDR1 is SGDLS, CDR2 YYNGEE, per germline. The CDR3 loop spans 15 amino acids. Together with reference TRBV9 and TRBJ1-2, the CDR3 gives the full variable domain: DSGVTQTPKHLITATGQRVTLRCSPRSGDLSVYWYQQSLDQGLQFLIQYYNGEERAKGNILERFSAQQFPDLHSELNLSSLELGDSALYFCASSTGQGGYYGYTFGSGTRLTVV.

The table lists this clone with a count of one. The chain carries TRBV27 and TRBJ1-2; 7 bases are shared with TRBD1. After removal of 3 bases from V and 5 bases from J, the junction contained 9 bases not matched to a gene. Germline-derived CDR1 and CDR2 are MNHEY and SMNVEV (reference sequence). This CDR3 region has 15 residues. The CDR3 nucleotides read TGTGCCAGCAGTTTCATAGCGGGACAGATGTATGGCTACACCTTC. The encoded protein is CASSFIAGQMYGYTF.

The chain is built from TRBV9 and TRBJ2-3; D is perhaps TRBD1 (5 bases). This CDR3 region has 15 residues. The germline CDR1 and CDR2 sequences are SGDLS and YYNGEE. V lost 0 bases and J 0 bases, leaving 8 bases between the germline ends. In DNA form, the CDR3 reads TGTGCCAGCAGCGTAGTTGACAGCAGCACAGATACGCAGTATTTT. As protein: CASSVVDSSTDTQYF.

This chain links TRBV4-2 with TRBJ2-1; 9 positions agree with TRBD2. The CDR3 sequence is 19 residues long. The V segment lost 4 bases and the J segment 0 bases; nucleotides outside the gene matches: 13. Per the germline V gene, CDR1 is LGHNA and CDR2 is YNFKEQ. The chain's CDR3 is CASSPPFELREGSYNEQFF. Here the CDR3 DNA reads TGTGCCAGCAGCCCCCCCTTTGAGTTGCGGGAGGGCTCCTACAATGAGCAGTTCTTC.

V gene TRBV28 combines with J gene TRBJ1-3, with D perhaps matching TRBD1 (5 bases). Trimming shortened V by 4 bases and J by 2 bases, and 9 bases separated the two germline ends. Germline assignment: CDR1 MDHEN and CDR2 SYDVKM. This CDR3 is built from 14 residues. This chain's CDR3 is CASSWPGAGNTIYF. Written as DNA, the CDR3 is TGTGCCAGCAGTTGGCCGGGGGCTGGAAACACCATATATTTT.

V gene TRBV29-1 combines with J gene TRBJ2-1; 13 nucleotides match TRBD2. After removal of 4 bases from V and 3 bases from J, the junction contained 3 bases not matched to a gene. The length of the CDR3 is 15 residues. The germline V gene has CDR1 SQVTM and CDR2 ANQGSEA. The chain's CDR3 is CSVAGTSGVYNEQFF. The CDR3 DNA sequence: TGCAGCGTTGCCGGGACTAGCGGGGTCTACAATGAGCAGTTCTTC.

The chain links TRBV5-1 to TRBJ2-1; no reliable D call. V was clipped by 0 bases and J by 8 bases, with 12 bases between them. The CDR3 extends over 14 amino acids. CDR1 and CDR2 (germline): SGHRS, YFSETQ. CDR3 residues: CASSLGLGVDEQFF. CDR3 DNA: TGCGCCAGCAGCTTGGGGCTAGGAGTGGATGAGCAGTTCTTC.

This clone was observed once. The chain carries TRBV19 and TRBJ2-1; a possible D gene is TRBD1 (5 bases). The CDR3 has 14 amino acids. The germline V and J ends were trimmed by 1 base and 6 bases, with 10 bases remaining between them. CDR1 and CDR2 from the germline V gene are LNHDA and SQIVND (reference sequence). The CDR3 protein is CASSIGQGINEQFF. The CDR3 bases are TGTGCCAGTAGTATAGGTCAGGGAATCAATGAGCAGTTCTTC.